Below are 7 T cell receptor beta chains sequenced from a single sample in a study of T cell repertoires in cytomegalovirus infection. TCRdb redid the calling of the reads with MiXCR, one entry per CDR3 protein. The sample has hundreds of thousands of distinct CDR3 sequences, roughly 22% seen once. Source material: CD8+ T cells from PBMCs. The source is a human donor in good health (CMV status not recorded). Some clones in this sample may be carry-over from other donors' samples.

This clonotype was observed a single time. The junction departs from germline at one end; a sequencing error may be responsible. The chain has TRBV12-3 or TRBV12-4 and TRBJ2-3; possible D gene TRBD2, 6 bases. The CDR3 contains 14 residues. The CDR3 loop is CANSRAGKADTQYF. In DNA, the CDR3 is TGTGCCAACAGTCGGGCGGGGAAAGCAGATACGCAGTATTTT.

The rearrangement links TRBV12-3 or TRBV12-4 to TRBJ2-3; TRBD1 matches at 11 bases. The V segment lost 4 bases and the J segment 2 bases; nucleotides outside the gene matches: 5. The CDR3 totals 16 residues. The CDR3 DNA reads as TGTGCCAGCAGTTGGGGACAGGGGGATGACACAGATACGCAGTATTTT. Translation gives CASSWGQGDDTDTQYF.

This clonotype was observed a handful of times. The chain has TRBV12-3 or TRBV12-4 and TRBJ1-5; D is ambiguous. V was shortened by 2 bases and J by 9 bases, with 8 bases between the two germline ends. This CDR3 is 12 amino acids long. CDR3 sequence (DNA): TGTGCCAGCAGTTTAAGTCTCCCGCCCCAGCATTTT. Translating gives CASSLSLPPQHF.

V usage is TRBV4-2 and J usage is TRBJ1-5, with 7 nucleotides matching TRBD1. This CDR3 contains 17 residues. Looked up from germline, CDR1 is LGHNA and CDR2 is YNFKEQ. Trimming at V came to 1 base and at J to 3 bases, leaving 9 bases not matched to a gene. Written as DNA, the CDR3 is TGTGCCAGCAGCCAAGGACCTCCGGGGACAGTCAATCAGCCCCAGCATTTT. It encodes CASSQGPPGTVNQPQHF.

There are many counts of this clonotype. This chain links TRBV7-9 with TRBJ1-2, with 10 bases that match TRBD1. CDR1 SEHNR and CDR2 FQNEAQ come from the germline V gene (reference sequence). There are 16 residues in the CDR3. J lost 2 bases, V lost 3 bases, and 6 bases had no gene match. The CDR3 spells CASSFDPTGGNYGYTF. Written as DNA, the CDR3 is TGTGCCAGCAGCTTCGACCCGACAGGGGGCAACTATGGCTACACCTTC.

This clonotype was seen a few times. The chain joins TRBV7-6 to TRBJ1-6, with D hard to call. Trimming left V 4 bases short and J 8 bases short, with 12 bases between. This CDR3 contains 14 residues. Per the germline V gene, CDR1 is SGHVS and CDR2 is FNYEAQ. Here the CDR3 reads CASSSGLGDSPLHF. The CDR3 DNA reads as TGTGCCAGCAGCTCGGGCCTCGGGGATTCACCCCTCCACTTT.

This clonotype was counted many times. The chain links TRBV12-3 or TRBV12-4 to TRBJ2-1; D is undetermined. CDR3 length equals 14 residues. V lost 3 bases and J 4 bases, leaving 10 bases between the germline ends. CDR3 DNA: TGTGCCAGCAGTTTTGGTCACCAGTACAATGAGCAGTTCTTC. This encodes CASSFGHQYNEQFF.